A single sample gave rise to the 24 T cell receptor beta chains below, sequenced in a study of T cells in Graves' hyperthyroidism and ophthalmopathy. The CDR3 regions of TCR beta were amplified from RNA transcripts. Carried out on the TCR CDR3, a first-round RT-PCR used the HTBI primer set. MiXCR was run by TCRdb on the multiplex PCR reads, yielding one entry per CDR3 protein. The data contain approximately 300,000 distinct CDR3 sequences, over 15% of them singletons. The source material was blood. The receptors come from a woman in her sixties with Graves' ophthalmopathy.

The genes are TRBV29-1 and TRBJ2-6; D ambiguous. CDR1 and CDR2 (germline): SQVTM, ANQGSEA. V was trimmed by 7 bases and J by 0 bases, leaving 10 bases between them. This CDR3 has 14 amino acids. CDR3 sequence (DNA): TGCAGCGCCTCGTGGGGCTCTGGGGCCAACGTCCTGACTTTC. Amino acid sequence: CSASWGSGANVLTF.

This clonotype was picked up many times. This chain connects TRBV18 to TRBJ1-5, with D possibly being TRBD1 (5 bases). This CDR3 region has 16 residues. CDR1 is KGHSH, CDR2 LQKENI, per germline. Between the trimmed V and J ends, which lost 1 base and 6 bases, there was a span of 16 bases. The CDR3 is CASSPRFEGASQPQHF. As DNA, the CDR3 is TGTGCCAGCTCACCACGTTTCGAAGGGGCTAGTCAGCCCCAGCATTTT.

The CDR3 reads CASSSGQGNNQPQHF. The CDR3 DNA reads as TGTGCCAGCAGCTCAGGACAGGGGAACAATCAGCCCCAGCATTTT. The gene calls are TRBV7-6 and TRBJ1-5, with 9 positions matching TRBD1. V was pared by 4 bases and J by 3 bases, with 4 bases of the junction left unmatched. This CDR3 contains 15 residues. Germline V lookup: CDR1 SGHVS, CDR2 FNYEAQ.

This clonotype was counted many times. The chain's CDR3 is CAYGQPYGYTF. Here the CDR3 DNA reads TGTGCCTACGGACAGCCTTATGGCTACACCTTC. The rearrangement uses TRBV30 and TRBJ1-2, with D possibly matching TRBD1 (6 bases). The CDR3 has 11 residues. Germline V gene data show CDR1 as GTSNPN and CDR2 as SVGIG (reference sequence). The V end lost 7 bases, the J end lost 5 bases, and 11 bases lay between the germline ends.

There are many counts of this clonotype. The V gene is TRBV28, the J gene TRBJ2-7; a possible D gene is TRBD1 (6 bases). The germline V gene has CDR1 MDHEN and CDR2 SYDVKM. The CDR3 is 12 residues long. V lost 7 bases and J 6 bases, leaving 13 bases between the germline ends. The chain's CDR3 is CASNRVVGEQYF. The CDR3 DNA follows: TGTGCCAGCAACAGGGTAGTGGGCGAGCAGTACTTC.

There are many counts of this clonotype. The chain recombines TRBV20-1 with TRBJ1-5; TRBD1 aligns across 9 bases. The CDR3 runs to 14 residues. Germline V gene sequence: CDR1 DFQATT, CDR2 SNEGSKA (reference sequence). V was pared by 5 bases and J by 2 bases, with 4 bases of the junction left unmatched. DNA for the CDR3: TGCAGTGCTGGACGGACAGGGGGCAATCAGCCCCAGCATTTT. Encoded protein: CSAGRTGGNQPQHF.

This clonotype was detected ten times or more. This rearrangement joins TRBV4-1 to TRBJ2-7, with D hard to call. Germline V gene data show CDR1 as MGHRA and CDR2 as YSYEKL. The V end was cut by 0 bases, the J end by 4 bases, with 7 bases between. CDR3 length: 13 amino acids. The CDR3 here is CASSQDKPYEQYF. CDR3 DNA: TGCGCCAGCAGCCAAGACAAGCCGTACGAGCAGTACTTC.

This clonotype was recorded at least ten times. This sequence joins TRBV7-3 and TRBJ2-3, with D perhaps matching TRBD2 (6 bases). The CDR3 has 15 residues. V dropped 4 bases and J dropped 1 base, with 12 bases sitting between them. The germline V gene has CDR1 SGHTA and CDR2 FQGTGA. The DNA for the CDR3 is TGTGCCAGCAGCTCTACCGGGAGCCGCACAGATACGCAGTATTTT. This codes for CASSSTGSRTDTQYF.

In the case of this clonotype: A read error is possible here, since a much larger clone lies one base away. CDR3 DNA: TGCAGTGTCCAAATTAACAGGGGGGGGGAGCTGTTTTTT. It translates to CSVQINRGGELFF. This chain connects TRBV20-1 to TRBJ2-2; 8 bases fit TRBD1. Germline V gives CDR1 DFQATT, CDR2 SNEGSKA (reference sequence). V was clipped by 7 bases and J by 8 bases; unmatched bases: 9. The CDR3 contains 13 residues.

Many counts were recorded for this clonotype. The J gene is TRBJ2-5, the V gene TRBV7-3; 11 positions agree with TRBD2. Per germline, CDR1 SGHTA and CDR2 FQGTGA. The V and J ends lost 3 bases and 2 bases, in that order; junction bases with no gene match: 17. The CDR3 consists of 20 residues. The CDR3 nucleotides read TGTGCCAGCAGCTTCTTTCCTAGCGGGAGGCCCAGAGACTCTCAAGAGACCCAGTACTTC. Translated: CASSFFPSGRPRDSQETQYF.

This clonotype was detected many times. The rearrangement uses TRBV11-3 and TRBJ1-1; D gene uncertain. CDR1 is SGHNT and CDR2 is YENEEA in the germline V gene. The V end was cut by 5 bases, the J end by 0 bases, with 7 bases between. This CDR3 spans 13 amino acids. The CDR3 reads CASSNTMNTEAFF. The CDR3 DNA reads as TGTGCCAGCAGCAACACAATGAACACTGAAGCTTTCTTT.

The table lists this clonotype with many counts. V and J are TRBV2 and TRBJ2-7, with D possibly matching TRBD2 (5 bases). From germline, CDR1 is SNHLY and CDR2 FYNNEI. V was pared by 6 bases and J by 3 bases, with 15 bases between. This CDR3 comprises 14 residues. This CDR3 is CASRWLEALYEQYF. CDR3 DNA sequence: TGTGCCAGCAGGTGGTTGGAGGCCCTCTACGAGCAGTACTTC.

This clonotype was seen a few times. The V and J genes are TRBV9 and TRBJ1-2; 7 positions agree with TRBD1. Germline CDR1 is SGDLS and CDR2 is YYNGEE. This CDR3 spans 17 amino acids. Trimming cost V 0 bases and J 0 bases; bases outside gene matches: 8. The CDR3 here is CASSVGTGSGTNYGYTF. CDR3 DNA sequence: TGTGCCAGCAGCGTAGGGACAGGAAGCGGCACTAACTATGGCTACACCTTC. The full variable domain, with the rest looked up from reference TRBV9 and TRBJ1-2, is DSGVTQTPKHLITATGQRVTLRCSPRSGDLSVYWYQQSLDQGLQFLIQYYNGEERAKGNILERFSAQQFPDLHSELNLSSLELGDSALYFCASSVGTGSGTNYGYTFGSGTRLTVV.

The CDR3 protein is CASSDPGLPEAFF. Written as DNA, the CDR3 is TGTGCCAGCTCCGACCCGGGACTTCCTGAAGCTTTCTTT. This chain links TRBV19 with TRBJ1-1, with D possibly TRBD1 on 5 matching bases. The CDR3 length is 13 residues. CDR1 LNHDA and CDR2 SQIVND come from the germline V gene (reference sequence). The germline V and J ends were trimmed by 9 bases and 6 bases, with 17 bases remaining between them.

The CDR3 sequence is CASSYQTGGVGYTF. The DNA for the CDR3 is TGTGCCAGCAGCTACCAAACGGGGGGCGTAGGCTACACCTTC. This chain joins TRBV7-9 and TRBJ1-2; the D gene is possibly TRBD1 (6 bases). The CDR3 has 14 residues. The germline V gene has CDR1 SEHNR and CDR2 FQNEAQ (reference sequence). Trimming removed 4 bases from V and 8 bases from J, with 17 bases in between.

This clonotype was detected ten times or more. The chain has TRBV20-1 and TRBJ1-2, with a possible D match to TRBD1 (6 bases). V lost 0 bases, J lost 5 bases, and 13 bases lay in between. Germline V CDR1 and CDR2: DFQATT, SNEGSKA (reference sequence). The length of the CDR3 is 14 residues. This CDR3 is CSARDGQTLYGYTF. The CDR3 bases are TGCAGTGCTAGAGACGGACAGACCCTTTATGGCTACACCTTC.

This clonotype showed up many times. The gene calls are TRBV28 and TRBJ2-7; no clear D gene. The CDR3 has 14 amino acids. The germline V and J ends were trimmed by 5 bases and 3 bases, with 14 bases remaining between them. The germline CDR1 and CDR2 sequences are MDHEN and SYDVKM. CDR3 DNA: TGTGCCAGCAGTGCCGCGTGGAGAGGCTACGAGCAGTACTTC. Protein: CASSAAWRGYEQYF. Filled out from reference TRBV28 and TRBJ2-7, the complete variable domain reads DVKVTQSSRYLVKRTGEKVFLECVQDMDHENMFWYRQDPGLGLRLIYFSYDVKMKEKGDIPEGYSVSREKKERFSLILESASTNQTSMYLCASSAAWRGYEQYFGPGTRLTVT.

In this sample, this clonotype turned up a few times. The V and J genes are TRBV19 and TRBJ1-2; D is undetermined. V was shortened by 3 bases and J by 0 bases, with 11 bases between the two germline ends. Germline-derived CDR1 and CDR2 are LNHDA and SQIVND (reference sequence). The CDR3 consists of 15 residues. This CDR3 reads CASSIPVRTNYGYTF. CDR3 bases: TGTGCCAGTAGTATTCCCGTCCGGACTAACTATGGCTACACCTTC.

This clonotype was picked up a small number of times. CDR3 bases: TGTGCCAGCAGTTCACATAGCGGAGCTTTCACAGATACGCAGTATTTT. This codes for CASSSHSGAFTDTQYF. V usage is TRBV27 and J usage is TRBJ2-3; D is perhaps TRBD2 (6 bases). The CDR3 runs to 16 residues. The germline V gene has CDR1 MNHEY and CDR2 SMNVEV (reference sequence). The V and J ends lost 4 bases and 2 bases respectively, with 16 bases between them.

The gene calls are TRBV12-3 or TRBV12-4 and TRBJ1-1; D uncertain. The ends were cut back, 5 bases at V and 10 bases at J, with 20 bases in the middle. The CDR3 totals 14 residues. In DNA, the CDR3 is TGTGCCAGCAGTCGGACGGGAGACCAATATGCAGCTTTCTTT. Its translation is CASSRTGDQYAAFF.

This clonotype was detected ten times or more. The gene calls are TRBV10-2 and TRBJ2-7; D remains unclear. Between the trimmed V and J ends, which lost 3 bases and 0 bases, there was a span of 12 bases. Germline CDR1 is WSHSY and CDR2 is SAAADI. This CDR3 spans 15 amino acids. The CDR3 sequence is CASSDRRTISYEQYF. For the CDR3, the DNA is TGCGCCAGCAGTGATAGGCGGACCATCTCCTACGAGCAGTACTTC.

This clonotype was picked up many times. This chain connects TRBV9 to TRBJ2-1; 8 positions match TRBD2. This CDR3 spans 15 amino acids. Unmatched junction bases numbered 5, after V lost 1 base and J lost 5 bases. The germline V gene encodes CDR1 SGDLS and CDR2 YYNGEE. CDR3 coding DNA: TGTGCCAGCAGCGTAAGGAGCGGGGGAAACAATGAGCAGTTCTTC. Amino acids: CASSVRSGGNNEQFF.

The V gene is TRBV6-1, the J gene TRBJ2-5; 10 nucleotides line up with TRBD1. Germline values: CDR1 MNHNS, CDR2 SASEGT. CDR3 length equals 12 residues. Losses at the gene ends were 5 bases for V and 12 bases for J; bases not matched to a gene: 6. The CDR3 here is CASSFLGQGEYF. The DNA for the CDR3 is TGTGCCAGCAGTTTCCTCGGACAGGGGGAGTACTTC.

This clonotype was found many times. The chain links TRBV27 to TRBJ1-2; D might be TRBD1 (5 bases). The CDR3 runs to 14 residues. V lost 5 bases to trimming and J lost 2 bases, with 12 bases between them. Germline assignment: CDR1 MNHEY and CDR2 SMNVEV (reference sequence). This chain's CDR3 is CASSNKAGNYGYTF. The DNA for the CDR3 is TGTGCCAGCAGTAATAAGGCAGGGAACTATGGCTACACCTTC.